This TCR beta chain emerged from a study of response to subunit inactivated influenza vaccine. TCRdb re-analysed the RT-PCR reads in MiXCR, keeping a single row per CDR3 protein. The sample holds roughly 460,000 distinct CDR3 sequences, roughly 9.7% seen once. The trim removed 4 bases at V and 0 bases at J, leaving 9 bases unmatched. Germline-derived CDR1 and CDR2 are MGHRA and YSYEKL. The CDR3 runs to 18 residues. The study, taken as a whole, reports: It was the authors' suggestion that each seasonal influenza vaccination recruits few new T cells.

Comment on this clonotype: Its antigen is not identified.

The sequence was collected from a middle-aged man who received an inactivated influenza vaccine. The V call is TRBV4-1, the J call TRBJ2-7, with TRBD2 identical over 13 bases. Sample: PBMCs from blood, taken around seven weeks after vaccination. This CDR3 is CASSPRTSGGLGSYEQYF. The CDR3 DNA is TGCGCCAGCAGCCCCCGGACTAGCGGGGGACTCGGCTCCTACGAGCAGTACTTC.